These 2 T cell receptor beta chains were all obtained from the same sample, sequenced in a study of T cells in Graves' hyperthyroidism and ophthalmopathy. Amplification targeted TCR beta CDR3 regions from RNA transcripts. HTBI primers drove first-round RT-PCR of the TCR CDR3. TCRdb processed the multiplex PCR reads anew with MiXCR; each CDR3 protein has one entry. The table lists some 510,000 distinct CDR3 sequences, less than 25% of them singletons, with 26% in the top ten. What was sequenced was blood. These TCRs come from a man aged 18-30 years with Graves' hyperthyroidism.

This clonotype was seen at least ten times. J is TRBJ2-6 and V is TRBV12-3 or TRBV12-4, with D unresolved. V shed 6 bases and J shed 1 base, with 13 bases lying between them. This CDR3 comprises 16 residues. DNA of the CDR3: TGTGCCAGCAGCCTCACTCTAAGATCTGGGGCCAACGTCCTGACTTTC. Translated, it gives CASSLTLRSGANVLTF.

The CDR3, as DNA: TGTGCCAGCAGTTTCCGAGACGGGAACCGAGCCACCATATATTTT. Encoded protein: CASSFRDGNRATIYF. J is TRBJ1-3 and V is TRBV7-3, with D hard to call. Trimming removed 6 bases at V and 9 bases at J, with 21 bases between. The CDR3 covers 15 residues. CDR1 is SGHTA, CDR2 FQGTGA, per germline.